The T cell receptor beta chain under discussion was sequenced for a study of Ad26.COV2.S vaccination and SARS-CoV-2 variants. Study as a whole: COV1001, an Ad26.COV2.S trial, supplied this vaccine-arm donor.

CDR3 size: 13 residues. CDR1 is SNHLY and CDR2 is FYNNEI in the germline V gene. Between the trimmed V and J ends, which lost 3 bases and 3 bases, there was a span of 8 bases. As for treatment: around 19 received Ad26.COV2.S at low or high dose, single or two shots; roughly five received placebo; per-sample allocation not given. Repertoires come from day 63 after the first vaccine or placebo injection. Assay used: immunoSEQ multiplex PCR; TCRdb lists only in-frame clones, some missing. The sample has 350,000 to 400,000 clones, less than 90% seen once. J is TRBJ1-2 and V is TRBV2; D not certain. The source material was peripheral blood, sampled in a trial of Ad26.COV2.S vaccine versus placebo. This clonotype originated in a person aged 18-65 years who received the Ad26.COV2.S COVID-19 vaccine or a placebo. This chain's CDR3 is CASSESPDYGYTF. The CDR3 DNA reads TGTGCCAGCAGTGAGTCACCAGACTATGGCTACACCTTC.